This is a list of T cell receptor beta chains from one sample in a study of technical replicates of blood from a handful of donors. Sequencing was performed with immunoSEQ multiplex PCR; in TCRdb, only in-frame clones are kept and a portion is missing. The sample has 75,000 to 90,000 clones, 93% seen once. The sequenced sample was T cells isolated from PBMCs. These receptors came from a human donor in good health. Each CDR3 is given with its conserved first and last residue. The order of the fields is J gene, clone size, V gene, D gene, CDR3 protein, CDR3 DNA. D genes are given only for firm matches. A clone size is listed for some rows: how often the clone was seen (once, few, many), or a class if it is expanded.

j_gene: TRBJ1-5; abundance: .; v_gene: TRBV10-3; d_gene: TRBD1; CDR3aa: CAISETGVGQPQHF; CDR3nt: TGTGCCATCAGTGAGACAGGGGTTGGTCAGCCCCAGCATTTT
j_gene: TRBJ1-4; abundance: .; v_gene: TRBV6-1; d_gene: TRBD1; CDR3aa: CASNRGLEEKLFF; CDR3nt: TGTGCCAGCAACAGGGGCCTTGAGGAAAAACTGTTTTTT
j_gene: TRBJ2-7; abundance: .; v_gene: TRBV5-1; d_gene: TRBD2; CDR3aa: CASSLVLAGGSYEQYF; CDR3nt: TGCGCCAGCAGCTTGGTTCTAGCGGGGGGGTCCTACGAGCAGTACTTC
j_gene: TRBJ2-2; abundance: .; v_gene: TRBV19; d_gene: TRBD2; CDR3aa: CASSTSGGSTGELFF; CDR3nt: TGTGCCAGTAGTACCTCGGGGGGGAGCACCGGGGAGCTGTTTTTT
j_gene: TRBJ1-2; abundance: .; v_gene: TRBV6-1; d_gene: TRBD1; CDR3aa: CASSRDRARYGYTF; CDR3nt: TGTGCCAGCAGCCGGGACAGGGCGCGCTATGGCTACACCTTC
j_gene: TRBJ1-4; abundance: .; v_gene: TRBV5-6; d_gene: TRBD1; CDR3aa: CASSQQGYEKLFF; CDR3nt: TGTGCCAGCAGCCAACAGGGGTATGAAAAACTGTTTTTT
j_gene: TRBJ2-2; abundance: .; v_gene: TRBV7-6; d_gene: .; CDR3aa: CASSFQSGELFF; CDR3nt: TGTGCCAGCAGCTTTCAGTCCGGGGAGCTGTTTTTT
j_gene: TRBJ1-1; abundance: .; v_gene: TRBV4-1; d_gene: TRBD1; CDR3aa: CASSHGTGNTEAFF; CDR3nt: TGCGCCAGCAGCCATGGGACAGGGAACACTGAAGCTTTCTTT
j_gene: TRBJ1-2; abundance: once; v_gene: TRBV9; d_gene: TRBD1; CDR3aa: CASSSGTGDSYGYTF; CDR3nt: TGTGCCAGCAGCTCAGGGACAGGGGATAGCTATGGCTACACCTTC
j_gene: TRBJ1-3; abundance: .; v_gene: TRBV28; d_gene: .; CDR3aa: CASNGGDGVSGNTIYF; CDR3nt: TGTGCCAGCAACGGTGGAGATGGTGTCTCTGGAAACACCATATATTTT
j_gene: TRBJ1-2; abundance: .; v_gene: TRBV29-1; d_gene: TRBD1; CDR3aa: CSVGGWDRPYGYTF; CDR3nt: TGCAGCGTAGGGGGGTGGGACAGGCCCTATGGCTACACCTTC
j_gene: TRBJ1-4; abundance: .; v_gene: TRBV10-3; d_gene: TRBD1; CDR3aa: CAISKGQGSVLTNEKLFF; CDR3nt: TGTGCCATCAGTAAGGGACAGGGTTCTGTATTGACTAATGAAAAACTGTTTTTT
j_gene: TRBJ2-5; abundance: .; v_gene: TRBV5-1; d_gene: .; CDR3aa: CASSLSGRGIQETQYF; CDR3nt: TGCGCCAGCAGCTTGTCGGGCAGGGGTATCCAAGAGACCCAGTACTTC